The rows below give T cell receptor beta chains drawn from one sample of a study of blood T cell repertoires in COVID-19. Produced via immunoSEQ multiplex PCR; TCRdb's table is partial and in-frame only. The sample contains 300,000 to 400,000 clones, around 85% of which appear only once. The sequenced material came from PBMCs or T cells enriched from blood (not recorded which). These TCRs come from a woman in her thirties or forties with acute COVID-19. Each CDR3 is given with its conserved first and last residue. Each record gives: clone size, J gene, V gene, D gene, CDR3 protein. The D gene is left open where the match is weak. Expanded clones get a size class; other rows say once, few or many, or leave the size out.

. | TRBJ2-7 | TRBV5-1 | TRBD1 | CASSLGDSKYEQYF
. | TRBJ2-1 | TRBV29-1 | TRBD2 | CSVSPAGVDEQFF
. | TRBJ1-5 | TRBV24-1 | TRBD1 | CATSEPGTAKPQHF
. | TRBJ1-2 | TRBV7-8 | . | CASSLAIGAGGNYGYTF
once | TRBJ1-1 | TRBV6-5 | TRBD1 | CASSDRGPYTEAFF
. | TRBJ2-1 | TRBV3-1/TRBV3-2 | TRBD2 | CASSLGTSGGSSYNEQFF
once | TRBJ2-1 | TRBV19 | TRBD1 | CASSKGTGGDSYNEQFF
. | TRBJ2-3 | TRBV7-2 | . | CASSIRREDTQYF
. | TRBJ1-3 | TRBV11-2 | . | CASSRPGQGNTIYF
. | TRBJ1-2 | TRBV10-3 | TRBD1 | CAIRGTGINYGYTF
. | TRBJ2-7 | TRBV7-2 | TRBD2 | CASSLELAGVYEQYF
. | TRBJ1-2 | TRBV5-1 | TRBD1 | CASSMGQMRGYTF
once | TRBJ1-1 | TRBV7-9 | . | CASSLGFGEIEAFF
. | TRBJ2-3 | TRBV29-1 | . | CSVEPFSVRTDTQYF
. | TRBJ1-1 | TRBV19 | TRBD1 | CASNGGTVNTEAFF
. | TRBJ2-2 | TRBV5-4 | TRBD2 | CASSLASSGGDTGELFF
once | TRBJ1-2 | TRBV6-5 | . | CASTMGGVSGYTF
. | TRBJ1-1 | TRBV29-1 | . | CSVEVLRGTYTEAFF
. | TRBJ2-1 | TRBV4-3 | TRBD2 | CASSLGLAGVETEQFF
. | TRBJ2-5 | TRBV28 | . | CASSLGGGGLETQYF
. | TRBJ2-3 | TRBV7-6 | . | CASSLGHGGSTDTQYF
. | TRBJ2-5 | TRBV6-1 | TRBD1 | CASSERAGGETQYF
. | TRBJ2-1 | TRBV18 | . | CASSPPNRAIYNEQFF
. | TRBJ1-4 | TRBV29-1 | TRBD1 | CSVIVGTGMKKLFF
once | TRBJ1-2 | TRBV12-3/TRBV12-4 | TRBD1 | CASRLGQGRTYTF
once | TRBJ2-2 | TRBV28 | TRBD1 | CASTTGTANTGELFF
. | TRBJ2-7 | TRBV9 | . | CASSPGRDTSYEQYF
. | TRBJ1-1 | TRBV28 | . | CASSFGEGLQAFF
. | TRBJ1-4 | TRBV28 | . | CASRQQLNEKLFF
. | TRBJ1-6 | TRBV7-9 | TRBD1 | CASSSSLEGALVDSPLHF
. | TRBJ2-7 | TRBV5-8 | TRBD1 | CASSLVLQGVSEQYF
. | TRBJ2-7 | TRBV28 | TRBD2 | CASSGTSRGRYEQYF
. | TRBJ1-2 | TRBV5-6 | TRBD1 | CASSSLDRERYTF
few | TRBJ2-3 | TRBV7-9 | TRBD2 | CASRPIRTSGNPSDTQYF
. | TRBJ1-3 | TRBV4-3 | . | CASSQELQAGNTIYF
. | TRBJ1-1 | TRBV5-1 | . | CASSEHYGVTEAFF
. | TRBJ1-2 | TRBV6-7 | . | CASSLSASNYGYTF
once | TRBJ2-5 | TRBV9 | . | CASSVSSEEQETQYF
. | TRBJ1-2 | TRBV7-9 | . | CASSLITDHLYGYTF
. | TRBJ1-2 | TRBV6-2/TRBV6-3 | . | CASSSPSGAPGYTF
. | TRBJ1-3 | TRBV7-2 | . | CASSPSRVTLWENTIYF